Below are 25 T cell receptor beta chains sequenced from a single sample in a study of shared clonotypes between healthy human individuals (dated by TCRdb to about 2020). The method behind the library was the immunoSEQ multiplex PCR assay. In its TCRdb copy, this immuneACCESS table keeps in-frame sequences only and misses some clones. Where compared with another copy, unresolved V genes explain less than half of these, and the others have no known cause. The sample records 1.5 million to 2.5 million clones, around 96% of which are singletons. Jointly, the top ten make up more than 0.9% of the sample. CD8 naive samples were obtained by positive selection for CCR7 among CD45RO-negative cells, yielding a CD45RA+CCR7+ population from which TemRA cells were excluded. The specimen sequenced was naive CD8+ T cells sorted from blood. This sample's cell subset or site label indicates: CD45RA+CCR7+. The receptors were sampled from a man younger than 35 in good health.

V usage is TRBV7-9 and J usage is TRBJ2-1; D gene uncertain. Trimming took off 1 base at V and 6 bases at J, with 7 bases between the two ends. This CDR3 comprises 13 residues. Germline V CDR1 and CDR2: SEHNR, FQNEAQ (reference sequence). CDR3 coding DNA: TGTGCCAGCAGCTTAGGCAGTCCCAATGAGCAGTTCTTC. Protein product: CASSLGSPNEQFF.

About this clone: Other DNA sequences in this specimen translate into the identical CDR3. The chain employs TRBV9 and TRBJ2-5; weak D call: TRBD1 (5 bases). Looked up from germline, CDR1 is SGDLS and CDR2 is YYNGEE. This CDR3 spans 14 amino acids. With 0 bases removed from V and 1 base from J, the gap between germline ends came to 7 bases. CDR3 in DNA: TGTGCCAGCAGCGTAGGGGGCACCCAAGAGACCCAGTACTTC. This codes for CASSVGGTQETQYF.

The chain links TRBV2 to TRBJ2-5; 9 bases match TRBD1. The length of the CDR3 is 15 residues. Trimming at V came to 7 bases and at J to 5 bases, leaving 11 bases not matched to a gene. Germline values: CDR1 SNHLY, CDR2 FYNNEI. CDR3 protein: CASNPGQGSAETQYF. CDR3 nucleotides: TGTGCCAGCAATCCGGGACAGGGTTCGGCGGAGACCCAGTACTTC. Using reference TRBV2 and TRBJ2-5 for the parts outside the CDR3, the full variable domain is EPEVTQTPSHQVTQMGQEVILRCVPISNHLYFYWYRQILGQKVEFLVSFYNNEISEKSEIFDDQFSVERPDGSNFTLKIRSTKLEDSAMYFCASNPGQGSAETQYFGPGTRLLVL.

This clone came up once. J is TRBJ2-3 and V is TRBV4-3; D is tentatively TRBD1 or TRBD2 (5 bases each). CDR1 is LGHNA and CDR2 is YSLEER in the germline V gene. This CDR3 is built from 17 residues. Deletions cut 0 bases from V and 4 bases from J, with 17 bases between. The CDR3 sequence: CASSQDLRSVGADTQYF. The CDR3 DNA is TGCGCCAGCAGCCAAGATCTGCGGAGCGTGGGGGCAGATACGCAGTATTTT.

Of note for this clone: The sample holds other DNA sequences that translate to the same CDR3. This sequence joins TRBV27 and TRBJ2-7, with 10 bases matching TRBD1. V shed 3 bases, J shed 4 bases, and the junction held 3 bases outside the gene matches. Germline V gives CDR1 MNHEY, CDR2 SMNVEV (reference sequence). There are 14 residues in the CDR3. CDR3 protein: CASSLGQGTYEQYF. The CDR3 DNA follows: TGTGCCAGCAGTTTGGGACAGGGGACTTACGAGCAGTACTTC.

The V gene is TRBV4-2, the J gene TRBJ2-1; D is ambiguous. Germline V gene lookup returns CDR1 LGHNA and CDR2 YNFKEQ. Between the trimmed V and J ends, which lost 3 bases and 8 bases, there was a span of 20 bases. The CDR3 extends over 16 amino acids. The CDR3 is CASSQEDQAVDDEQFF. CDR3 nucleotide sequence: TGTGCCAGCAGCCAGGAAGATCAGGCCGTCGACGATGAGCAGTTCTTC.

The J gene is TRBJ2-1, the V gene TRBV10-3; D uncertain. Per the germline V gene, CDR1 is ENHRY and CDR2 is SYGVKD. The CDR3 covers 12 residues. Trimming stripped 0 bases from V and 8 bases from J, with 5 bases between. CDR3 sequence (DNA): TGTGCCATCAGTGAGTCAGGATATGAGCAGTTCTTC. Residues: CAISESGYEQFF.

The rearrangement joins TRBV19 to TRBJ2-2; D is uncertain. This CDR3 has 11 residues. Germline V gene lookup returns CDR1 LNHDA and CDR2 SQIVND (reference sequence). Trimming removed 7 bases at V and 4 bases at J, with 4 bases between. The CDR3 region has the DNA TGTGCCAGTACGATCACCGGGGAGCTGTTTTTT. This encodes CASTITGELFF.

This sequence joins TRBV30 and TRBJ2-7; tentatively, D is TRBD1 or TRBD2 (5 bases each). CDR1 GTSNPN and CDR2 SVGIG come from the germline V gene (reference sequence). V was cut by 5 bases and J by 6 bases, with 17 bases left in between. CDR3 length: 13 amino acids. The CDR3 DNA is TGTGCCTGGGGCCCCCCTGTTGGGACCGAGCAGTACTTC. This codes for CAWGPPVGTEQYF.

Points on this clone: The sample holds other DNA sequences that translate to the same CDR3. The V call is TRBV7-9, the J call TRBJ2-1; the D gene is possibly TRBD1 (5 bases). The CDR3 contains 15 residues. V gave up 1 base and J gave up 1 base, with 8 bases separating them. Germline assignment: CDR1 SEHNR and CDR2 FQNEAQ (reference sequence). The CDR3 spells CASSLGAGSYNEQFF. As DNA, the CDR3 is TGTGCCAGCAGCTTAGGAGCAGGGTCCTACAATGAGCAGTTCTTC.

The V call is TRBV11-2, the J call TRBJ2-5; 9 nucleotides line up with TRBD2. CDR3 length: 16 residues. Germline V CDR1 and CDR2: SGHAT, FQNNGV. After removal of 0 bases from V and 5 bases from J, the junction contained 7 bases not matched to a gene. CDR3 region: CASSLEAGGPGETQYF. DNA of the CDR3: TGTGCCAGCAGCTTAGAGGCGGGAGGGCCAGGGGAGACCCAGTACTTC.

This clone has a single count. V usage is TRBV7-9 and J usage is TRBJ1-2; D remains unclear. Per germline, CDR1 SEHNR and CDR2 FQNEAQ (reference sequence). Trimming stripped 5 bases from V and 4 bases from J, with 14 bases between. The CDR3 is 14 residues long. Written as DNA, the CDR3 is TGTGCCAGCAGCCAAACCGGACGGACCTATGGCTACACCTTC. It specifies CASSQTGRTYGYTF.

DNA for the CDR3: TGTGCCACCCGAGGTTCTAGCTCCTACGAGCAGTACTTC. Residues: CATRGSSSYEQYF. The gene calls are TRBV15 and TRBJ2-7; D is ambiguous. This CDR3 has 13 residues. V lost 8 bases to trimming and J lost 0 bases, with 11 bases between them. Germline V lookup: CDR1 LNHNV, CDR2 YYDKDF (reference sequence).

This clone was observed a single time. The chain uses TRBV5-4 and TRBJ2-1, with 11 bases aligning to TRBD2. There are 15 residues in the CDR3. Per germline, CDR1 SGHNT and CDR2 YYREEE (reference sequence). Trimming took 4 bases from V and 7 from J; bases not matched to a gene: 7. The CDR3 region is CASSALTSGANEQFF. CDR3 DNA: TGTGCCAGCAGCGCACTGACTAGCGGGGCGAATGAGCAGTTCTTC.

This clone has a single count. The J gene is TRBJ2-7, the V gene TRBV30, with 8 bases matching TRBD2. After removal of 1 base from V and 12 bases from J, the junction contained 11 bases not matched to a gene. Germline V gene data show CDR1 as GTSNPN and CDR2 as SVGIG (reference sequence). The CDR3 has 13 amino acids. This CDR3 reads CAWSATSGGLPYF. DNA of the CDR3: TGTGCCTGGAGTGCAACCAGCGGGGGTCTACCGTACTTC. The full variable domain, with the rest looked up from reference TRBV30 and TRBJ2-7, is SQTIHQWPATLVQPVGSPLSLECTVEGTSNPNLYWYRQAAGRGLQLLFYSVGIGQISSEVPQNLSASRPQDRQFILSSKKLLLSDSGFYLCAWSATSGGLPYFGPGTRLTVT.

The chain has TRBV13 and TRBJ2-1; D is uncertain. V dropped 5 bases and J dropped 4 bases, with 21 bases sitting between them. The CDR3 has 17 amino acids. Germline-derived CDR1 and CDR2 are PRHDT and FYEKMQ (reference sequence). The CDR3: CASSPNRKVGFYNEQFF. In nucleotides, the CDR3 is TGTGCCAGCAGCCCAAACCGTAAAGTGGGGTTTTACAATGAGCAGTTCTTC.

This sequence joins TRBV4-3 and TRBJ1-2; the D gene is possibly TRBD1 (5 bases). Deletions cut 0 bases from V and 3 bases from J, with 8 bases between. Germline CDR1 LGHNA, CDR2 YSLEER. This CDR3 has 14 amino acids. This chain's CDR3 is CASSQDLGDYGYTF. CDR3 sequence (DNA): TGCGCCAGCAGCCAAGATCTGGGGGACTATGGCTACACCTTC.

This chain connects TRBV27 to TRBJ1-6; TRBD1 agrees at 7 bases. V was clipped by 5 bases and J by 7 bases; unmatched bases: 5. This CDR3 is built from 14 residues. Per the germline V gene, CDR1 is MNHEY and CDR2 is SMNVEV (reference sequence). The DNA for the CDR3 is TGTGCCAGCAGTCCAGGGGGGGACAATTCACCCCTCCACTTT. It yields the protein CASSPGGDNSPLHF.

CDR3 in DNA: TGTGCCAGCAGTAAAAACCCAACCTATCAGCCCCAGCATTTT. Protein sequence: CASSKNPTYQPQHF. This chain joins TRBV28 and TRBJ1-5, with unresolved D. The CDR3 is 14 amino acids. Germline-derived CDR1 and CDR2 are MDHEN and SYDVKM. V lost 5 bases and J lost 5, with 13 bases in between.

J is TRBJ2-5 and V is TRBV29-1, with D possibly matching TRBD1 (6 bases). V lost 8 bases to trimming and J lost 2 bases, with 12 bases between them. This CDR3 region has 12 residues. CDR1 and CDR2 from the germline V gene are SQVTM and ANQGSEA. CDR3 nucleotides: TGCAGCATGGACAGTGGGCAAGAGACCCAGTACTTC. Its protein is CSMDSGQETQYF.

J is TRBJ1-1 and V is TRBV30, with TRBD1 identical over 7 bases. Germline V lookup: CDR1 GTSNPN, CDR2 SVGIG (reference sequence). Germline trimming cut 3 bases from V and 8 bases from J; bases unmatched to any gene: 12. This CDR3 is 14 amino acids long. CDR3 amino acids: CAWRGPGQPPEAFF. The CDR3 DNA is TGTGCCTGGAGGGGTCCGGGACAGCCGCCAGAAGCTTTCTTT.

The chain employs TRBV6-5 and TRBJ2-2, with 7 bases lining up with TRBD1. The CDR3 has 16 residues. Germline CDR1 MNHEY, CDR2 SVGAGI. V gave up 0 bases and J gave up 7 bases; unmatched junction bases: 8. The CDR3 coding sequence is TGTGCCAGCAGTTACTCGTTACAGGGGTTGGACGGGGAGCTGTTTTTT. Translated: CASSYSLQGLDGELFF.

A single count supports this clone. V gene TRBV13 combines with J gene TRBJ2-1; D remains unclear. The germline V and J ends were trimmed by 2 bases and 8 bases, with 13 bases remaining between them. The CDR3 is 14 residues long. Germline V gives CDR1 PRHDT, CDR2 FYEKMQ (reference sequence). The CDR3 nucleotides read TGTGCCAGCAGCTTATACGCCAAGGCGGATGAGCAGTTCTTC. This gives the protein CASSLYAKADEQFF.

The chain couples TRBV7-3 to TRBJ2-7; 12 bases are a match to TRBD2. Germline V gene data show CDR1 as SGHTA and CDR2 as FQGTGA. This CDR3 has 15 residues. V was pared by 4 bases and J by 2 bases, with 3 bases of the junction left unmatched. The CDR3 spells CASSSSGGAAYEQYF. The DNA of the CDR3 is TGTGCCAGCAGCTCTAGCGGGGGGGCGGCCTACGAGCAGTACTTC.

The V gene is TRBV5-1, the J gene TRBJ2-7; 9 bases are a match to TRBD1. The length of the CDR3 is 14 residues. Germline CDR1 and CDR2: SGHRS and YFSETQ. The junction had 6 bases not matched to a gene; V was cut back by 1 base and J by 7 bases. The CDR3 protein is CASSLLLQGAEQYF. Here the CDR3 DNA reads TGCGCCAGCAGCTTGTTACTACAGGGGGCGGAGCAGTACTTC.